Listed here are 2 T cell receptor beta chains from one sample, sequenced in a study of response to subunit inactivated influenza vaccine. TCRdb re-analysed the RT-PCR reads in MiXCR, keeping a single row per CDR3 protein. This table holds approximately 490,000 distinct CDR3 sequences, more than 7% found once. This sample comprised PBMCs from blood, obtained about 23 months after vaccination. Receptors originate from a man aged 50 to 75 who received an inactivated influenza vaccine.

The chain's CDR3 is CASSPVGSGNTIYF. DNA of the CDR3: TGTGCCAGCAGCCCCGTGGGCTCTGGAAACACCATATATTTT. The gene calls are TRBV5-6 and TRBJ1-3; no firm D call. The CDR3 covers 14 residues. Trimming removed 4 bases at V and 0 bases at J, with 8 bases between. Germline V gene sequence: CDR1 SGHDT, CDR2 YYEEEE.

This clonotype was recorded a few times. The chain has TRBV20-1 and TRBJ2-7, with 9 positions matching TRBD2. The CDR3 spans 13 residues. Germline loops: CDR1 DFQATT, CDR2 SNEGSKA (reference sequence). Losses at the gene ends were 3 bases for V and 4 bases for J; bases not matched to a gene: 4. The chain's CDR3 is CSASSGSMYEQYF. DNA for the CDR3: TGCAGTGCTAGTAGCGGGAGTATGTACGAGCAGTACTTC.